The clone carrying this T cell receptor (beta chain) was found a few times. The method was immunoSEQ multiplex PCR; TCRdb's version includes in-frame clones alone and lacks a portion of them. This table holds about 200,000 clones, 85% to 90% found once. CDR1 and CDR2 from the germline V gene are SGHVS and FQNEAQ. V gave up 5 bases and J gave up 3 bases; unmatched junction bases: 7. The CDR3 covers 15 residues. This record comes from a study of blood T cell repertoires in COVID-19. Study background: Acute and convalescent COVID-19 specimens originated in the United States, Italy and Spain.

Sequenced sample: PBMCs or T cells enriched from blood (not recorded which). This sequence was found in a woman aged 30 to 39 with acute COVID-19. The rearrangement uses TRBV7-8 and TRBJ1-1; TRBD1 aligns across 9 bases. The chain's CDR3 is CASSPDRGWYTEAFF. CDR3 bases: TGTGCCAGCAGCCCCGACAGGGGGTGGTACACTGAAGCTTTCTTT. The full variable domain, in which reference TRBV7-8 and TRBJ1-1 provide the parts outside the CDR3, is GAGVSQSPRYKVAKRGQDVALRCDPISGHVSLFWYQQALGQGPEFLTYFQNEAQLDKSGLPSDRFFAERPEGSVSTLKIQRTQQEDSAVYLCASSPDRGWYTEAFFGQGTRLTVV.